This record looks at one T cell receptor beta chain sequence and its context. Its antigen is still unknown. Germline is not matched at one junction end, which may reflect a read error. These data originate in a study of metastatic and nonmetastatic thyroid tumors. Study-level background: Repertoire comparison spanned blood and tumor or nodule tissue of malignant and benign thyroid patients. Study findings and constraints: A significant increase in TCR beta diversity was reportedly seen in malignant thyroid tumors relative to benign nodules, in blood and tumor.

Not a single patient had been given any form of treatment at any point before undergoing thyroid surgery. Original processing methods: To classify distant metastasis in papillary thyroid cancer, a model was built from CDR3 differences across clinicopathological groups. TCRdb reanalyzed the PCR reads with MiXCR. The V and J calls reflect TCRdb's pipeline rather than the authors' work. The repertoire includes some 20,000 clones, around a quarter of them detected once, and roughly 10% sits in the top ten. CDR1 is LNHNV and CDR2 is YYDKDF in the germline V gene (reference sequence). This CDR3 spans 17 amino acids.

V usage is TRBV15 and J usage is TRBJ2-7; TRBD1 aligns across 8 bases. The TCR originated in a female donor with papillary thyroid cancer or a benign thyroid nodule (not recorded which). Some clones in this sample may be carry-over from other donors' samples. Input material: tumor tissue. CDR3 region: CSTIRDLPDRGTYEQYF. CDR3 in DNA: TGTTCCACCATCAGAGATCTCCCCGACAGGGGAACCTACGAGCAGTACTTC.